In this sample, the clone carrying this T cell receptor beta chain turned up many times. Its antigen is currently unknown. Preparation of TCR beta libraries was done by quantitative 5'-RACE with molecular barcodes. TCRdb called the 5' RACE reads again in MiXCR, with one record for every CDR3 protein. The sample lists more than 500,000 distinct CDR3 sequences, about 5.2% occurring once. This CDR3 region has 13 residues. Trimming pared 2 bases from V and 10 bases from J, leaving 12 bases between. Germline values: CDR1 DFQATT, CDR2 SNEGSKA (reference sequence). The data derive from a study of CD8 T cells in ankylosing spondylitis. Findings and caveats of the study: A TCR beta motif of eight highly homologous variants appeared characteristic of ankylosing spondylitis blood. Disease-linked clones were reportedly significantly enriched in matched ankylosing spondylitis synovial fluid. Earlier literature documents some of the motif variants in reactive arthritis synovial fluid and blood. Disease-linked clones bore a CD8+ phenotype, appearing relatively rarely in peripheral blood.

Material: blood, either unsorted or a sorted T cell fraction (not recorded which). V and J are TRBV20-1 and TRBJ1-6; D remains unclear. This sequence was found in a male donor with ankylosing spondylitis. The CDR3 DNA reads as TGCAGTGCTAGAAACCCGGGAGGCTCACCCCTCCACTTT. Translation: CSARNPGGSPLHF.